What follows describes a single T cell receptor beta chain. The sample belongs to a study of cytomegalovirus exposure and HLA in healthy donors. PCR was performed using 60 Vbeta and 13 Jbeta primers. Data came from immunoSEQ multiplex PCR; TCRdb stores just in-frame clones and leaves some out. The sample carries 200,000 to 300,000 clones, approximately 85% recorded once. Germline V CDR1 and CDR2: MNHEY, SMNVEV (reference sequence). Trimming took off 4 bases at V and 0 bases at J, with 7 bases between the two ends. This CDR3 contains 13 residues. The TCR was taken from a woman in her forties in good health and CMV-seropositive. The chain recombines TRBV27 with TRBJ2-7; the D is unclear. Sequences were obtained from PBMCs. Here the CDR3 DNA reads TGTGCCAGCAGTTCGCGTGGCTCCTACGAGCAGTACTTC. Protein: CASSSRGSYEQYF.